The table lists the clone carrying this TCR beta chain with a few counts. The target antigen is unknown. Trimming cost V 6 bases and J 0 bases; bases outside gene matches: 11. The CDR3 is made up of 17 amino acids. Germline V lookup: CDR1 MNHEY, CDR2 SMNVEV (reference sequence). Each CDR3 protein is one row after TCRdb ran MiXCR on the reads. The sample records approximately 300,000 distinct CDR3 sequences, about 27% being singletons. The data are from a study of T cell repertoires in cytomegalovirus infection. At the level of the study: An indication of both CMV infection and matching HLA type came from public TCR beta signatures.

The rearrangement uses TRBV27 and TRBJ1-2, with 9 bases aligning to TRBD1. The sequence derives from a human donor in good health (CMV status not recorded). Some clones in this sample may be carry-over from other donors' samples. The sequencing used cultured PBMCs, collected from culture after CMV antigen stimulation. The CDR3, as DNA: TGTGCCAGCAGGGGGACAGGGTCGACAGGAGCTAACTATGGCTACACCTTC. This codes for CASRGTGSTGANYGYTF.